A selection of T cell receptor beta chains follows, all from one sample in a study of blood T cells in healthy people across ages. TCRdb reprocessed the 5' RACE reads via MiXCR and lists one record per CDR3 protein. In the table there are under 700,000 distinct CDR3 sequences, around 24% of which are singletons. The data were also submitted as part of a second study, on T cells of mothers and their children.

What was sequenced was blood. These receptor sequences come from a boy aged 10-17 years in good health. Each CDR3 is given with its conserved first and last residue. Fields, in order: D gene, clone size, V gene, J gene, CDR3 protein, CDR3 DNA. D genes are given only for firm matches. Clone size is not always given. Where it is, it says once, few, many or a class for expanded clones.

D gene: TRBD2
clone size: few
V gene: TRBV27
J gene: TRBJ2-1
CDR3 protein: CASSRLVAGGVHEQFF
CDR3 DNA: TGTGCCAGCAGTAGACTCGTAGCGGGAGGAGTTCATGAGCAGTTCTTC

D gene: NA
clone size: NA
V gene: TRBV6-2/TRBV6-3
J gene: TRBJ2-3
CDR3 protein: CASRAPQGGTTDTQYF
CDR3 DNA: TGTGCCAGCAGGGCCCCGCAGGGCGGAACAACAGATACGCAGTATTTT

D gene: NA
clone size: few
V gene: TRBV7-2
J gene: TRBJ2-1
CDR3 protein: CASTPQGSSYNEQFF
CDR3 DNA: TGTGCCAGCACTCCCCAGGGTAGCTCCTACAATGAGCAGTTCTTC

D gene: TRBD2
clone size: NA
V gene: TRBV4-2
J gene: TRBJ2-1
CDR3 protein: CASSQRTSDYNEQFF
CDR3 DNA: TGTGCCAGCAGCCAGAGGACTAGCGACTACAATGAGCAGTTCTTC

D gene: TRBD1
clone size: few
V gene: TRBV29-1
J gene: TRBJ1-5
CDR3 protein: CSVLTGDSNQPQHF
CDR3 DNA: TGCAGCGTTTTGACAGGGGATAGCAATCAGCCCCAGCATTTT

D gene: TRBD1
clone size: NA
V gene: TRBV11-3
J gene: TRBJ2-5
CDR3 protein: CASSKRTGGQETQYF
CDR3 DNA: TGTGCCAGCAGCAAAAGGACAGGGGGACAAGAGACCCAGTACTTC

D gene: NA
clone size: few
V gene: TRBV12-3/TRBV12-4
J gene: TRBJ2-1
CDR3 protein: CASSWETGVRSYNEQFF
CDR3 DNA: TGTGCCAGCAGTTGGGAAACGGGGGTCCGCTCCTACAATGAGCAGTTCTTC

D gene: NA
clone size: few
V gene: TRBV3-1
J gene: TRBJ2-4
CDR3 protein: CASSQVRDGLAKNIQYF
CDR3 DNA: TGTGCCAGCAGCCAAGTCCGGGACGGGCTTGCCAAAAACATTCAGTACTTC

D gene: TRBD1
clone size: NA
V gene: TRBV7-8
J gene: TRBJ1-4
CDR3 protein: CASSFQGAGEKLFF
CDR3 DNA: TGTGCCAGCAGCTTTCAGGGGGCGGGTGAAAAACTGTTTTTT

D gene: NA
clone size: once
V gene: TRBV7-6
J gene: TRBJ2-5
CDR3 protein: CASSPPMEETQYF
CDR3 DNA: TGTGCCAGCAGCCCCCCTATGGAAGAGACCCAGTACTTC

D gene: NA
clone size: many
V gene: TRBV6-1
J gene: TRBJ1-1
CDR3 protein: CASYAVEGDTEAFF
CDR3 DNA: TGTGCCAGCTATGCGGTGGAGGGGGACACTGAAGCTTTCTTT

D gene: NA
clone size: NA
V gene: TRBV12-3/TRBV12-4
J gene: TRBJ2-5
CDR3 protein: CASSPQGQVETQYF
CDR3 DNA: TGTGCCAGCAGTCCCCAGGGACAAGTAGAGACCCAGTACTTC

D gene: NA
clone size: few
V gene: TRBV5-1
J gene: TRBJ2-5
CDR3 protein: CASRDLWRAQETQYF
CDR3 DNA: TGCGCCAGCCGGGATCTGTGGCGGGCCCAAGAGACCCAGTACTTC

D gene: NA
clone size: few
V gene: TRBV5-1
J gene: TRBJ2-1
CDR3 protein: CASSLDLNNEQFF
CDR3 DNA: TGCGCCAGCAGCTTGGACCTCAACAATGAGCAGTTCTTC

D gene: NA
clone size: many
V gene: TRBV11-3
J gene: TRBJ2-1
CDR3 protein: CASSLAGDPQNEQFF
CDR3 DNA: TGTGCCAGCAGCTTAGCGGGAGATCCTCAGAATGAGCAGTTCTTC

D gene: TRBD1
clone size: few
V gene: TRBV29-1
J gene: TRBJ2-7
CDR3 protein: CSAGTGISYERYF
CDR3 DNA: TGCAGCGCTGGGACAGGGATCTCCTACGAGCGGTACTTC

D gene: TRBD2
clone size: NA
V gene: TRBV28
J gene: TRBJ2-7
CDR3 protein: CASSSRGGQYF
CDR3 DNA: TGTGCCAGCAGTTCCCGGGGGGGGCAGTACTTC

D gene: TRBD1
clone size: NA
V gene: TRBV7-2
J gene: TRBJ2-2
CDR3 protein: CASSLLSGTGEYTGELFF
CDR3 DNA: TGTGCCAGCAGCCTCCTTTCCGGGACAGGGGAATACACCGGGGAGCTGTTTTTT

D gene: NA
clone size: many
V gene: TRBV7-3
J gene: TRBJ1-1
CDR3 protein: CASSPTGTAQGAFF
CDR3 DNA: TGTGCCAGCAGCCCAACGGGGACGGCTCAGGGGGCTTTCTTT

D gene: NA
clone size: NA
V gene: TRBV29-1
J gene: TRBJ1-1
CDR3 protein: CSVGLENTEAFF
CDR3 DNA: TGCAGCGTTGGACTCGAAAACACTGAAGCTTTCTTT

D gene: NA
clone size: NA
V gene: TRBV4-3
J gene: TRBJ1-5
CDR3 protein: CASSQERADQPQHF
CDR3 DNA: TGCGCCAGCAGCCAAGAACGGGCAGATCAGCCCCAGCATTTT

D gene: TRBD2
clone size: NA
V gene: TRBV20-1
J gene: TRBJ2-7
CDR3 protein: CSARTWASGRAYEQYF
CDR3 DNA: TGCAGTGCTAGAACTTGGGCTAGCGGGAGAGCCTACGAGCAGTACTTC

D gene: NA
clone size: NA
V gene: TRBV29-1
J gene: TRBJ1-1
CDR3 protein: CSVGQSNTEAFF
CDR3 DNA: TGCAGCGTTGGACAGTCGAACACTGAAGCTTTCTTT

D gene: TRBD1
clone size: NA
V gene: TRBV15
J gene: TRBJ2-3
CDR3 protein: CATSIQGQSTDTQYF
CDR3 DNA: TGTGCCACCAGCATACAGGGGCAAAGCACAGATACGCAGTATTTT

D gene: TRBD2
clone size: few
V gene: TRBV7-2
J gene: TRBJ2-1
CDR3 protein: CASSRGLVWNEQFF
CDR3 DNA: TGTGCCAGCAGCCGGGGACTAGTGTGGAATGAGCAGTTCTTC

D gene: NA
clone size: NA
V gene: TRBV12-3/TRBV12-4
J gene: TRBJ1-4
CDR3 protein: CASSFEGSREKLFF
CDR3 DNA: TGTGCCAGCAGTTTTGAGGGATCGAGGGAAAAACTGTTTTTT

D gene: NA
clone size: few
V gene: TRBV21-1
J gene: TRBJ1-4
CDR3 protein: CASSKALAADLGEKLFF
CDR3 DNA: TGTGCCAGCAGCAAAGCGCTAGCAGCCGATCTGGGGGAAAAACTGTTTTTT

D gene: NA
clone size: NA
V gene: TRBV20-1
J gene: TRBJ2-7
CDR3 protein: CSANQEGATYEQYF
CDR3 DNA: TGCAGTGCTAACCAGGAAGGGGCTACCTACGAGCAGTACTTC

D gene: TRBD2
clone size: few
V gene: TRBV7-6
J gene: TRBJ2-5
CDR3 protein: CAGSPATSGLQETQYF
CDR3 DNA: TGTGCCGGCAGCCCAGCGACTAGCGGGCTCCAAGAGACCCAGTACTTC

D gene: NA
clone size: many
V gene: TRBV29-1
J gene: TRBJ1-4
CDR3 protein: CSPEQGPTNEKLFF
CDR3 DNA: TGCAGCCCGGAGCAGGGTCCAACTAATGAAAAACTGTTTTTT

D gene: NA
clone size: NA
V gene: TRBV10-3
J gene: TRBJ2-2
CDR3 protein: CAISGAGMDRTGELFF
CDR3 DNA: TGTGCCATCAGTGGGGCCGGGATGGATCGGACCGGGGAGCTGTTTTTT

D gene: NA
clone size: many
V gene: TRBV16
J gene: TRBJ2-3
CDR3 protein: CASSHSDTQYF
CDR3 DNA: TGTGCCAGCAGCCACTCCGATACGCAGTATTTT

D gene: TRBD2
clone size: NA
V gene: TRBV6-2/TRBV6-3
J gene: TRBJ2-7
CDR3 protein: CASRSAGGTYEQYF
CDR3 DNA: TGTGCCAGCAGGTCAGCGGGGGGAACCTACGAGCAGTACTTC

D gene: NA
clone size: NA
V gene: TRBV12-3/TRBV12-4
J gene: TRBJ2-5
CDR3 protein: CASRPPGQETQYF
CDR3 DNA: TGTGCCAGCAGACCCCCGGGCCAGGAGACCCAGTACTTC

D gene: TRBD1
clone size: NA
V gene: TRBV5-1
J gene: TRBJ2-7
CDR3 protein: CASSHSGTGYGQYF
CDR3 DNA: TGCGCCAGCAGTCATTCTGGGACAGGCTACGGGCAGTACTTC

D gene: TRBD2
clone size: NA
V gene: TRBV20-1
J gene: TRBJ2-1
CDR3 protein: CSARDRLAGVYEQFF
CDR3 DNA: TGCAGTGCTAGAGACCGACTAGCGGGAGTCTATGAGCAGTTCTTC

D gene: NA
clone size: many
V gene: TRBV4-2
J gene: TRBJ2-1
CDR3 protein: CASSQDLGGGSRPLKGYNEQFF
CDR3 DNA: TGTGCCAGCAGCCAAGATCTTGGGGGTGGGAGCAGACCACTAAAGGGGTACAATGAGCAGTTCTTC

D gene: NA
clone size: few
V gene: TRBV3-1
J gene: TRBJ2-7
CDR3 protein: CASSQDMYEQYF
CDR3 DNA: TGTGCCAGCAGCCAAGATATGTACGAGCAGTACTTC

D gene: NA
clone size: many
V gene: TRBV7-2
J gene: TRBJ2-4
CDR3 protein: CASSSGLAKNIQYF
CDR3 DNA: TGTGCCAGCAGCTCGGGGCTAGCCAAAAACATTCAGTACTTC

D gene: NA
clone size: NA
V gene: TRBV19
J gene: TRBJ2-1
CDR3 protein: CASSSGLGTYNEQFF
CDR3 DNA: TGTGCCAGTAGTTCGGGACTGGGAACTTACAATGAGCAGTTCTTC